This record looks at one T cell receptor (beta chain) sequence and its context. Its antigen remains unknown. The data stem from a study of cytomegalovirus exposure and HLA in healthy donors. Some clones are missing from TCRdb's copy, which holds only in-frame ones; the method was immunoSEQ multiplex PCR. The sample shows tens of thousands of clones, 85% to 95% of them seen only once. The study's findings and limits: The study listed 150 to 200 cytomegalovirus-associated TCR beta chains. Using the classifier, cytomegalovirus status was reportedly diagnosed with high specificity and sensitivity.

This sequence originates from a woman aged 18-30 years in good health and CMV-seropositive. The sequenced sample was PBMCs.

In DNA, the CDR3 is TGTGCCTGGAGTGTCGACAGGGTACTCTCTGGAAACACCATATATTTT. This translates into CAWSVDRVLSGNTIYF. The chain joins TRBV30 to TRBJ1-3; TRBD1 aligns across 7 bases. The ends lost 0 bases at V and 0 bases at J; junction bases unmatched: 5. Germline V gene lookup returns CDR1 GTSNPN and CDR2 SVGIG (reference sequence). The CDR3 has 16 residues.